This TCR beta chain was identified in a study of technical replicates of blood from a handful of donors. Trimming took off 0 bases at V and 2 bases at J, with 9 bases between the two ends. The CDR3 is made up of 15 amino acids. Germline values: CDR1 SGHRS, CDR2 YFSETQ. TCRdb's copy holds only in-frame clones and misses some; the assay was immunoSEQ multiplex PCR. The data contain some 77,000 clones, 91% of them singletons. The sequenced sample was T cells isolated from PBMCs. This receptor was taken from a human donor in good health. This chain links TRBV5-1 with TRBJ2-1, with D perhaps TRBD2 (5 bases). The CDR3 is CASSLEAGTYNEQFF. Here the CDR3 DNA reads TGCGCCAGCAGCTTGGAGGCGGGTACCTACAATGAGCAGTTCTTC. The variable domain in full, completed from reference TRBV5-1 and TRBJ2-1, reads KAGVTQTPRYLIKTRGQQVTLSCSPISGHRSVSWYQQTPGQGLQFLFEYFSETQRNKGNFPGRFSGRQFSNSRSEMNVSTLELGDSALYLCASSLEAGTYNEQFFGPGTRLTVL.